Below are 2 T cell receptor beta chains sequenced from a single sample in a study of blood T cell repertoires in COVID-19. Assay used: immunoSEQ multiplex PCR; TCRdb lists only in-frame clones, some missing. The table records 75,000 to 95,000 clones, about 81% of them present only once. Source material: peripheral blood. The receptors stem from a human donor in a cohort sampled during active COVID-19.

The rearrangement links TRBV19 to TRBJ2-7; 7 positions agree with TRBD1. The CDR3 is 14 residues long. CDR1 is LNHDA, CDR2 SQIVND, per germline (reference sequence). Trimming removed 3 bases from V and 1 base from J; junction bases left unmatched: 3. The DNA of the CDR3 is TGTGCCAGTAGTATTATGACAGGGTCCTACGAGCAGTACTTC. Residues: CASSIMTGSYEQYF.

The chain carries TRBV27 and TRBJ1-1, with D possibly TRBD1 on 5 matching bases. V shed 5 bases and J shed 1 base, with 11 bases lying between them. This CDR3 has 14 amino acids. CDR1 is MNHEY and CDR2 is SMNVEV in the germline V gene (reference sequence). CDR3 residues: CASSLRTTNTEAFF. In nucleotides, the CDR3 is TGTGCCAGCAGTCTAAGGACAACGAACACTGAAGCTTTCTTT.